This T cell receptor (beta chain) appears in the sequencing data of a study of cytomegalovirus exposure and HLA in healthy donors. With respect to this clone: Its antigen is still unknown.

The J segment lost 8 bases and the V segment lost 3 bases, leaving 13 bases of the junction unmatched. The CDR3 runs 16 residues. CDR1 and CDR2 (germline): SGHRS, YFSETQ. The study, taken as a whole, reports: In a later analysis, roughly 17,000 TCR beta sequences were associated with HLA alleles at 0.05 false discovery rate.

The study ran its PCR with 60 Vbeta and 13 Jbeta primers. Only in-frame clones appear in the TCRdb table, and some are missing; sequencing was by immunoSEQ multiplex PCR. The profile shows 100,000 or so clones, about 81% of them singletons. The sequencing input was PBMCs. The clonotype was recovered from a man aged 40-49 years in good health and CMV-seronegative. J is TRBJ2-1 and V is TRBV5-1, with 8 positions matching TRBD1. DNA of the CDR3: TGCGCCAGCAGCTCCGGGACAGGATGGGCTCGGGATGAGCAGTTCTTC. It codes for CASSSGTGWARDEQFF.